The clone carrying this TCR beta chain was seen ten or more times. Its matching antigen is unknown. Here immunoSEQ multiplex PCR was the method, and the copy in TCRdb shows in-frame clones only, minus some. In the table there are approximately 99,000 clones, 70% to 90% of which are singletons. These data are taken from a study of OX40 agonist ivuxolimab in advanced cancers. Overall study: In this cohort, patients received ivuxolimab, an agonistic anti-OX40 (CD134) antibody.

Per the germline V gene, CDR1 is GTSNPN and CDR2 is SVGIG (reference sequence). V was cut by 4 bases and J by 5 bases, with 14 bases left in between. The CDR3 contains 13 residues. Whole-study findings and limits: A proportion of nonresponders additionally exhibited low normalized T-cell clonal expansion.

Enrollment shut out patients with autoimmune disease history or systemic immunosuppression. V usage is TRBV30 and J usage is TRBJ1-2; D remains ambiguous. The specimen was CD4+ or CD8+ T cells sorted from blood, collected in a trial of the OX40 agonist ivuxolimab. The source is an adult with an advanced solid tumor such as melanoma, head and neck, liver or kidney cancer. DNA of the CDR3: TGTGCCTGGAAAGGAAATGCTGGTTATGGCTACACCTTC. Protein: CAWKGNAGYGYTF.